What follows are 29 T cell receptor beta chains derived from one specimen sequenced in a study of Graves' ophthalmopathy and Graves' hyperthyroidism (dated 2018 in TCRdb). This sample was sequenced with an Illumina HiSeq 2000. For repertoire sequencing, TCR beta CDR3 regions were amplified from RNA transcripts. The first round was an RT-PCR using HTBI primers with the Qiagen OneStep RT-PCR kit, and this first round was followed by a second-round multiplex PCR, then size selection and purification. Using fastp at Q25 and MiXCR, TCRdb reprocessed the public reads and kept productive beta chains. Rows merge per CDR3 protein into single entries with the most common DNA and genes. This sample gives nearly 400,000 distinct CDR3 sequences in total; approximately 20% of them show up just once. The ten largest clonotypes hold 1.6% of the sample. The sequencing input was peripheral blood. Source of these receptors: a woman between 18 and 29 years old with Graves' ophthalmopathy. Donor details come from another sample of the same person, matched by shared clones.

This clonotype was detected ten times or more. The chain links TRBV6-5 to TRBJ1-5; the match to TRBD1 covers 9 bases. V lost 4 bases and J lost 3; bases outside the gene matches: 7. Germline CDR1 MNHEY, CDR2 SVGAGI. CDR3 length equals 16 residues. Written as DNA, the CDR3 is TGTGCCAGCAGTTTATCCGGGACAGGGAACAATCAGCCCCAGCATTTT. This encodes CASSLSGTGNNQPQHF.

This clonotype was observed many times. The V call is TRBV6-2 or TRBV6-3, the J call TRBJ1-4; possible D gene TRBD1, 5 bases. The V end lost 2 bases, the J end lost 0 bases, and 10 bases lay between the germline ends. This CDR3 contains 16 residues. Per the germline V gene, CDR1 is MNHEY and CDR2 is SVGEGT. CDR3 nucleotides: TGTGCCAGCAGTTACCGGGGAGGGGCAACTAATGAAAAACTGTTTTTT. This gives the protein CASSYRGGATNEKLFF.

This clonotype was seen many times. This chain joins TRBV12-3 or TRBV12-4 and TRBJ2-7, with 7 bases that match TRBD1. V was clipped by 5 bases and J by 4 bases; unmatched bases: 11. This CDR3 has 15 amino acids. The CDR3 region is CASSTGQQGSYEQYF. CDR3 coding DNA: TGTGCCAGCAGTACTGGACAACAGGGGAGTTACGAGCAGTACTTC.

This clonotype was counted ten times or more. CDR3 nucleotides: TGTGCCACCAGTGATTCCCGGTGGGTACAGCCCCAGCATTTT. Its protein product is CATSDSRWVQPQHF. V gene TRBV24-1 combines with J gene TRBJ1-5; D is unclear. Germline V CDR1 and CDR2: KGHDR, SFDVKD. Between the trimmed V and J ends, which lost 2 bases and 7 bases, there was a span of 11 bases. The CDR3 totals 14 residues.

This clonotype was counted ten times or more. The chain is built from TRBV7-3 and TRBJ1-1; D perhaps matches TRBD1 (5 bases). From germline, CDR1 is SGHTA and CDR2 FQGTGA. The V end lost 5 bases, the J end lost 5 bases, and 12 bases lay between the germline ends. The CDR3 covers 13 residues. The CDR3 sequence: CASSPWGGTEAFF. In DNA, the CDR3 is TGTGCCAGCAGCCCTTGGGGGGGGACTGAAGCTTTCTTT. Using reference TRBV7-3 and TRBJ1-1 for the parts outside the CDR3, the full variable domain is GAGVSQTPSNKVTEKGKYVELRCDPISGHTALYWYRQSLGQGPEFLIYFQGTGAADDSGLPNDRFFAVRPEGSVSTLKIQRTERGDSAVYLCASSPWGGTEAFFGQGTRLTVV.

This clonotype showed up just a few times. The V call is TRBV12-3 or TRBV12-4, the J call TRBJ2-7; 11 bases line up with TRBD2. J gave up 4 bases and V 6 bases, and 5 bases lay outside the gene matches. The CDR3 totals 14 residues. CDR3 coding DNA: TGTGCCAGCAGGACTAGCGGGAAGACTTACGAGCAGTACTTC. As protein: CASRTSGKTYEQYF.

This clonotype was detected ten times or more. V usage is TRBV6-2 or TRBV6-3 and J usage is TRBJ2-7; the match to TRBD2 covers 9 bases. The CDR3 runs to 13 residues. Germline CDR1 reads MNHEY; CDR2 reads SVGEGT. V lost 6 bases and J lost 5; bases outside the gene matches: 5. The CDR3 nucleotides are TGTGCCAGCAGAGGGACTAGCTCGAACGAGCAGTACTTC. As protein: CASRGTSSNEQYF.

This clonotype has a handful of counts. The chain joins TRBV12-3 or TRBV12-4 to TRBJ1-5; 8 nucleotides match TRBD1. The CDR3 is made up of 19 amino acids. After removal of 0 bases from V and 3 bases from J, the junction contained 13 bases not matched to a gene. The CDR3 loop is CASSLAVGRTGRNNQPQHF. DNA of the CDR3: TGTGCCAGCAGTTTAGCAGTGGGCAGGACAGGGCGAAACAATCAGCCCCAGCATTTT.

The table lists this clonotype with many counts. This sequence joins TRBV6-5 and TRBJ2-7, with D uncertain. The CDR3 spans 16 residues. Germline-derived CDR1 and CDR2 are MNHEY and SVGAGI. V lost 0 bases, J lost 2 bases, and 14 bases lay in between. CDR3 residues: CASSYSSSAQAYEQYF. CDR3 in DNA: TGTGCCAGCAGTTACTCGTCCTCAGCTCAGGCCTACGAGCAGTACTTC.

This clonotype showed up many times. The CDR3 spells CASSSNGRHTGELFF. The DNA of the CDR3 is TGTGCCAGCAGCTCCAACGGGAGGCATACCGGGGAGCTGTTTTTT. The chain has TRBV7-3 and TRBJ2-2, with 7 bases identical to TRBD2. The CDR3 covers 15 residues. Germline V gives CDR1 SGHTA, CDR2 FQGTGA. Trimming removed 4 bases from V and 5 bases from J; junction bases left unmatched: 7.

In this sample, this clonotype turned up many times. The chain is built from TRBV20-1 and TRBJ1-2; tentatively, D is TRBD1 (6 bases). Trimming shortened V by 0 bases and J by 5 bases, and 28 bases separated the two germline ends. This CDR3 has 19 residues. Germline V gene sequence: CDR1 DFQATT, CDR2 SNEGSKA (reference sequence). The CDR3, as DNA: TGCAGTGCTAGAGATAAGGATTTTTTTGGGGGGCGAAAAGGTTATGGCTACACCTTC. Its translation is CSARDKDFFGGRKGYGYTF.

This clonotype showed up many times. The V gene is TRBV11-2, the J gene TRBJ1-1; 8 bases fit TRBD1. The CDR3 is 15 amino acids. From germline, CDR1 is SGHAT and CDR2 FQNNGV. V gave up 2 bases and J gave up 5 bases; unmatched junction bases: 7. The CDR3 reads CASSLLETGDTEAFF. CDR3 DNA sequence: TGTGCCAGCAGCTTACTGGAGACAGGGGATACTGAAGCTTTCTTT.

This clonotype showed up many times. The CDR3, as DNA: TGTGCCACTGGGGCGGACGGGAGCGGTTCCTACGAGCAGTACTTC. It yields the protein CATGADGSGSYEQYF. V and J are TRBV6-2 or TRBV6-3 and TRBJ2-7; D is perhaps TRBD2 (6 bases). The CDR3 is 15 residues long. Per the germline V gene, CDR1 is MNHEY and CDR2 is SVGEGT. V lost 10 bases to trimming and J lost 1 base, with 20 bases between them.

The chain employs TRBV29-1 and TRBJ2-7; TRBD1 aligns across 9 bases. The CDR3 length is 14 residues. Looked up from germline, CDR1 is SQVTM and CDR2 is ANQGSEA. V was pared by 2 bases and J by 7 bases, with 9 bases of the junction left unmatched. CDR3 DNA: TGCAGCGTTGAACCCGGGACAGGGACGAGGGAGCAGTACTTC. Amino acid sequence: CSVEPGTGTREQYF.

This clonotype has at least ten counts. J is TRBJ1-5 and V is TRBV4-2; D gene uncertain. CDR3 length equals 13 residues. V was pared by 3 bases and J by 5 bases, with 8 bases between. Germline lookup yields CDR1 LGHNA and CDR2 YNFKEQ. The CDR3 sequence is CASSQEADQPQHF. CDR3 in DNA: TGTGCCAGCAGCCAGGAGGCCGATCAGCCCCAGCATTTT.

Many counts were recorded for this clonotype. The chain uses TRBV7-2 and TRBJ2-5; the D call may be TRBD1 or TRBD2 (5 bases each). CDR3 size: 15 residues. V lost 1 base, J lost 4 bases, and 13 bases lay in between. Looked up from germline, CDR1 is SGHTA and CDR2 is FQGNSA. The CDR3 DNA reads as TGTGCCAGCAGCTTAGGAGAGGGAAGGGGAGAGACCCAGTACTTC. Amino acids: CASSLGEGRGETQYF.

This clonotype was observed at least ten times. This rearrangement joins TRBV19 to TRBJ1-5; D unclear. The V gene's germline CDR1 is LNHDA and CDR2 SQIVND (reference sequence). Trimming took off 7 bases at V and 8 bases at J, with 18 bases between the two ends. The CDR3 is made up of 14 amino acids. The CDR3 DNA is TGTGCCAGTACCCCCTACCGAGGCGGAGAGCCCCAGCATTTT. Protein product: CASTPYRGGEPQHF.

This clonotype appeared a single time. A much larger clone lies a single base off, so this may be a read error. The missing conserved phenylalanine or tryptophan at the end of this CDR3 makes a read error likely. This chain links TRBV19 with TRBJ2-4; a weak D match, TRBD2 (7 bases). Between the trimmed V and J ends, which lost 6 bases and 9 bases, there was a span of 18 bases. Per germline, CDR1 LNHDA and CDR2 SQIVND (reference sequence). The CDR3 loop spans 14 amino acids. This chain's CDR3 is CASSPLGGLGIQYL. CDR3 bases: TGTGCCAGTAGCCCCCTCGGGGGGCTAGGCATTCAGTACCTC.

The V call is TRBV30, the J call TRBJ2-5; TRBD2 is a possible D gene (7 bases). Per germline, CDR1 GTSNPN and CDR2 SVGIG (reference sequence). V gave up 5 bases and J gave up 7 bases, with 20 bases separating them. The CDR3 is 14 amino acids. This CDR3 is CAWRSGGHQGTQYF. In DNA form, the CDR3 reads TGTGCCTGGCGCTCGGGGGGACACCAGGGGACCCAGTACTTC.

The table lists this clonotype with many counts. The chain couples TRBV6-5 to TRBJ2-4; D gene uncertain. The CDR3 consists of 12 residues. Trimming stripped 2 bases from V and 8 bases from J, with 7 bases between. CDR1 and CDR2 from the germline V gene are MNHEY and SVGAGI. CDR3 bases: TGTGCCAGCAGTTACCCCATGGACATTCAGTACTTC. Its protein product is CASSYPMDIQYF.

In DNA, the CDR3 is TGTGCCGGCAAGCGACCCGATCAGCCCCAGCATTTT. This translates into CAGKRPDQPQHF. The chain recombines TRBV6-1 with TRBJ1-5; D is ambiguous. CDR3 length equals 12 residues. Germline values: CDR1 MNHNS, CDR2 SASEGT. V lost 11 bases and J 5 bases, leaving 13 bases between the germline ends.

The chain has TRBV6-1 and TRBJ2-5, with 7 bases fitting TRBD1. The CDR3 contains 15 residues. V was pared by 5 bases and J by 3 bases, with 9 bases of the junction left unmatched. Germline-derived CDR1 and CDR2 are MNHNS and SASEGT. The CDR3 nucleotides read TGTGCCAGCAGTACCCGGGACAGCTGGGAAGAGACCCAGTACTTC. Its protein product is CASSTRDSWEETQYF.

This clonotype has a count of ten or more. The chain uses TRBV30 and TRBJ2-2, with 9 bases identical to TRBD1. With V trimmed by 4 bases and J by 5 bases, 8 bases remained unmatched. Germline V gene data show CDR1 as GTSNPN and CDR2 as SVGIG (reference sequence). The CDR3 length is 15 residues. DNA of the CDR3: TGTGCCTGGAATGGAAACAGGGGGCGGACCGGGGAGCTGTTTTTT. Translated, it gives CAWNGNRGRTGELFF.

This clonotype was recorded many times. This sequence joins TRBV6-5 and TRBJ1-1; D may be TRBD1 (5 bases). The CDR3 spans 15 residues. The V gene lost 2 bases and the J gene lost 1 base, with 11 bases spanning the gap. CDR1 and CDR2 from the germline V gene are MNHEY and SVGAGI. CDR3 DNA: TGTGCCAGCAGTTACCTGGGGGGAGGGAACACTGAAGCTTTCTTT. It encodes CASSYLGGGNTEAFF.

This clonotype appeared many times. DNA for the CDR3: TGTGCCAGCAGTTTAATCAGGACCTTAAACACTGAAGCTTTCTTT. Its translation: CASSLIRTLNTEAFF. The chain couples TRBV28 to TRBJ1-1; D not resolved. This CDR3 spans 15 amino acids. The V and J ends lost 2 bases and 2 bases respectively, with 12 bases between them. From germline, CDR1 is MDHEN and CDR2 SYDVKM.

This clonotype came up many times. The gene calls are TRBV27 and TRBJ1-6, with D tentatively TRBD1 (6 bases). The V end lost 5 bases, the J end lost 6 bases, and 17 bases lay between the germline ends. The CDR3 runs to 16 residues. Looked up from germline, CDR1 is MNHEY and CDR2 is SMNVEV (reference sequence). CDR3 protein: CASSATSQGGNSPLHF. The DNA of the CDR3 is TGTGCCAGCAGTGCGACCTCACAGGGAGGTAATTCACCCCTCCACTTT.

This clonotype was seen repeatedly, ten times or more. The J gene is TRBJ2-5, the V gene TRBV11-2, with D hard to call. This CDR3 is built from 14 residues. V lost 1 base and J lost 4, with 10 bases in between. The germline CDR1 and CDR2 sequences are SGHAT and FQNNGV. For the CDR3, the DNA is TGTGCCAGCAGCTTAGCAGGTTTTTCAGAGACCCAGTACTTC. This encodes CASSLAGFSETQYF.

This chain links TRBV5-1 with TRBJ2-5; TRBD1 matches at 8 bases. Germline CDR1 reads SGHRS; CDR2 reads YFSETQ. The CDR3 covers 15 residues. The J segment lost 0 bases and the V segment lost 4 bases, leaving 5 bases of the junction unmatched. The CDR3 sequence: CASSAGTGYQETQYF. CDR3 sequence (DNA): TGCGCCAGCAGCGCCGGGACAGGATACCAAGAGACCCAGTACTTC.

In its sample, this clonotype was seen many times. The chain has TRBV7-8 and TRBJ2-6, with D possibly being TRBD1 (5 bases). Germline assignment: CDR1 SGHVS and CDR2 FQNEAQ. Trimming removed 6 bases at V and 3 bases at J, with 12 bases between. The CDR3 is 15 residues long. The CDR3 region is CASSSRGGGANVLTF. The DNA of the CDR3 is TGTGCCAGCAGTTCAAGGGGTGGTGGGGCCAACGTCCTGACTTTC.